The 30 T cell receptor beta chains below were found in one sample sequenced in a study of beta chain features in type 1 diabetes. Of the isolated RNA, all was reverse transcribed, and so the sequenced material was expressed TCRB transcripts. Profiled with immunoSEQ multiplex PCR; TCRdb holds only in-frame clones, not every one. The data show 810,000 or so clones, 17% seen once. The sequencing input was naive CD4+ T cells from blood. The receptor source for this set is a young woman in good health.

The chain links TRBV7-2 to TRBJ1-2; D unclear. V was clipped by 1 base and J by 5 bases, with 11 bases between them. This CDR3 has 14 amino acids. Germline CDR1 reads SGHTA; CDR2 reads FQGNSA. This CDR3 is CASSLVGQTYGYTF. In DNA form, the CDR3 reads TGTGCCAGCAGCTTAGTTGGGCAGACGTATGGCTACACCTTC.

The J gene is TRBJ1-1, the V gene TRBV23-1; 7 positions agree with TRBD1. TRBV23-1 is sorted into the ORF group, with uncertain function. CDR3 length: 15 residues. Germline trimming cut 3 bases from V and 5 bases from J; bases unmatched to any gene: 9. The CDR3 spells CASSHLKGARTEAFF. The CDR3 coding sequence is TGCGCCAGCAGTCACCTTAAGGGGGCAAGGACTGAAGCTTTCTTT.

The gene calls are TRBV11-2 and TRBJ2-1; TRBD2 matches at 7 bases. This CDR3 has 15 residues. V trimming: 1 base; J trimming: 7 bases; junction bases outside the gene matches: 7. Germline V gene lookup returns CDR1 SGHAT and CDR2 FQNNGV. The CDR3 loop is CASSLGPGLSNEQFF. The CDR3 bases are TGTGCCAGCAGCTTAGGCCCGGGACTATCAAATGAGCAGTTCTTC.

This CDR3 is CASSTTRKLAGSNYNEQFF. In DNA, the CDR3 is TGTGCCAGCAGCACTACGCGAAAACTAGCGGGATCTAATTACAATGAGCAGTTCTTC. The chain couples TRBV7-9 to TRBJ2-1; TRBD2 agrees at 10 bases. Germline CDR1 reads SEHNR; CDR2 reads FQNEAQ (reference sequence). The CDR3 contains 19 residues. Trimming took 5 bases from V and 4 from J; bases not matched to a gene: 17. The full variable domain, its missing parts supplied by reference TRBV7-9 and TRBJ2-1, is DTGVSQNPRHKITKRGQNVTFRCDPISEHNRLYWYRQTLGQGPEFLTYFQNEAQLEKSRLLSDRFSAERPKGSFSTLEIQRTEQGDSAMYLCASSTTRKLAGSNYNEQFFGPGTRLTVL.

This clone was seen more than once but under ten times. V usage is TRBV18 and J usage is TRBJ2-7; 9 bases are a match to TRBD2. J lost 5 bases, V lost 6 bases, and 11 bases had no gene match. Germline V gives CDR1 KGHSH, CDR2 LQKENI. This CDR3 comprises 15 residues. The CDR3 nucleotides are TGTGCCAGCTCGCCCTTAGCGGGAGTAGGAAACGAGCAGTACTTC. Amino acids: CASSPLAGVGNEQYF.

As concerns this clone: The sample contains more than one DNA sequence encoding this CDR3. This chain joins TRBV20-1 and TRBJ2-1; no clear D gene. Germline V CDR1 and CDR2: DFQATT, SNEGSKA (reference sequence). The V gene lost 6 bases and the J gene lost 4 bases, with 7 bases spanning the gap. The CDR3 extends over 11 amino acids. CDR3 sequence: CSAPRYNEQFF. The CDR3 coding sequence is TGCAGTGCCCCTAGATACAATGAGCAGTTCTTC.

This clone has just a few counts. The CDR3 here is CASSSQGTDTQYF. The CDR3 bases are TGTGCCAGCAGCTCACAGGGCACAGATACGCAGTATTTT. The chain combines TRBV5-6 with TRBJ2-3; perhaps TRBD1 as D (5 bases). Trimming cost V 3 bases and J 1 base, with 6 bases left between them. CDR3 length: 13 amino acids. Germline V gives CDR1 SGHDT, CDR2 YYEEEE.

This clone was seen a handful of times. The chain is built from TRBV29-1 and TRBJ2-2, with TRBD1 matching 7 bases. With 2 bases clipped from V and 1 base from J, the junction kept 1 base outside the gene matches. The CDR3 length is 14 residues. Germline V CDR1 and CDR2: SQVTM, ANQGSEA. CDR3 region: CSVERQGNTGELFF. The CDR3 nucleotides read TGCAGCGTTGAACGACAGGGGAACACCGGGGAGCTGTTTTTT.

This clone was seen a handful of times. V gene TRBV5-1 combines with J gene TRBJ2-7, with D possibly matching TRBD1 (6 bases). This CDR3 is built from 13 residues. The germline gives CDR1 SGHRS, CDR2 YFSETQ. Between the trimmed V and J ends, which lost 1 base and 3 bases, there was a span of 8 bases. The CDR3 is CASSLTGNYEQYF. CDR3 coding DNA: TGCGCCAGCAGCTTGACAGGGAACTACGAGCAGTACTTC.

The chain carries TRBV9 and TRBJ2-5; the D gene could be TRBD1 or TRBD2 (5 bases each). This CDR3 has 15 residues. Trimming left V 0 bases short and J 6 bases short, with 15 bases between. In germline, CDR1 is SGDLS, CDR2 YYNGEE. The DNA for the CDR3 is TGTGCCAGCAGCGTAGCCGGCGGTTGGGGACAGACCCAGTACTTC. It translates to CASSVAGGWGQTQYF. The full variable domain, rest sourced from reference TRBV9 and TRBJ2-5, is DSGVTQTPKHLITATGQRVTLRCSPRSGDLSVYWYQQSLDQGLQFLIQYYNGEERAKGNILERFSAQQFPDLHSELNLSSLELGDSALYFCASSVAGGWGQTQYFGPGTRLLVL.

A few counts support this clone. The V and J genes are TRBV18 and TRBJ2-3; D not resolved. The CDR3 has 16 residues. The V and J ends lost 0 bases and 2 bases respectively, with 12 bases between them. Per germline, CDR1 KGHSH and CDR2 LQKENI. CDR3 nucleotides: TGTGCCAGCTCACCACCGAACCGAAAGTACACAGATACGCAGTATTTT. This gives the protein CASSPPNRKYTDTQYF.

The rearrangement uses TRBV5-4 and TRBJ2-1; 11 bases agree with TRBD1. The ends lost 4 bases at V and 4 bases at J; junction bases unmatched: 10. Looked up from germline, CDR1 is SGHNT and CDR2 is YYREEE (reference sequence). There are 17 residues in the CDR3. The CDR3 loop reads CASSPHPGTGGYNEQFF. As DNA, the CDR3 is TGTGCCAGCAGCCCCCATCCCGGGACAGGGGGGTACAATGAGCAGTTCTTC.

This clone was seen a few times. The rearrangement uses TRBV29-1 and TRBJ1-2; D remains ambiguous. Germline V gives CDR1 SQVTM, CDR2 ANQGSEA. V dropped 7 bases and J dropped 1 base, with 16 bases sitting between them. The CDR3 has 14 amino acids. The CDR3 is CSARQVNRNYGYTF. The CDR3 DNA reads TGCAGCGCACGACAAGTTAACCGTAACTATGGCTACACCTTC.

In this sample, this clone turned up a few times. The J gene is TRBJ2-1, the V gene TRBV19, with 14 bases that match TRBD2. The length of the CDR3 is 22 residues. J gave up 7 bases and V 3 bases, and 23 bases lay outside the gene matches. The germline CDR1 and CDR2 sequences are LNHDA and SQIVND (reference sequence). DNA for the CDR3: TGTGCCAGTAGTATCATTTGGGACAGGGGAAAAGGGACTAGCGGGAGACGTAATGAGCAGTTCTTC. This translates into CASSIIWDRGKGTSGRRNEQFF.

The chain carries TRBV7-9 and TRBJ2-1; 12 nucleotides line up with TRBD2. From germline, CDR1 is SEHNR and CDR2 FQNEAQ (reference sequence). V shed 5 bases and J 4 bases; nucleotides not matched to a gene: 9. This CDR3 is built from 17 residues. Here the CDR3 reads CASSAPSGREGYNEQFF. The CDR3 DNA sequence: TGTGCCAGCAGCGCGCCTAGCGGGAGGGAGGGGTACAATGAGCAGTTCTTC.

The chain carries TRBV21-1 and TRBJ2-2; TRBD2 reflects the table's D call only, with no check against the DNA. TRBV21-1 is marked as a pseudogene. The CDR3 runs to 16 residues. CDR3 nucleotides: TGTGCCAGCAGGACGAGACTAGCGGGAGTAGCCGGGGAGCTGTTTTTT. As protein: CASRTRLAGVAGELFF.

This clone has just a few counts. The chain carries TRBV5-4 and TRBJ2-7; D is unclear. The germline V gene has CDR1 SGHNT and CDR2 YYREEE (reference sequence). V gave up 4 bases and J gave up 2 bases, with 16 bases separating them. CDR3 size: 15 residues. The CDR3 region has the DNA TGTGCCAGCAGCCTGAATATGGTAGGGCCCTACGAGCAGTACTTC. Protein product: CASSLNMVGPYEQYF.

In the case of this clone: At the DNA level, this CDR3 is encoded by other sequences in the same sample as well. The genes are TRBV19 and TRBJ2-6; D gene uncertain. Germline V gene sequence: CDR1 LNHDA, CDR2 SQIVND (reference sequence). V lost 6 bases, J lost 2 bases, and 5 bases lay in between. The CDR3 has 13 residues. The CDR3 loop is CASSLPGANVLTF. For the CDR3, the DNA is TGTGCCAGTAGCTTGCCTGGGGCCAACGTCCTGACTTTC.

As to this clone: The same CDR3 also results from other DNA sequences found in this sample. The rearrangement links TRBV7-2 to TRBJ2-6; tentative D call: TRBD2 (5 bases). Trimming left V 2 bases short and J 0 bases short, with 5 bases between. From germline, CDR1 is SGHTA and CDR2 FQGNSA. The CDR3 length is 15 residues. CDR3 DNA sequence: TGTGCCAGCAGCTTAAGCGGCTCTGGGGCCAACGTCCTGACTTTC. Translated, it gives CASSLSGSGANVLTF. Full variable domain (missing parts from reference TRBV7-2 and TRBJ2-6): GAGVSQSPSNKVTEKGKDVELRCDPISGHTALYWYRQSLGQGLEFLIYFQGNSAPDKSGLPSDRFSAERTGGSVSTLTIQRTQQEDSAVYLCASSLSGSGANVLTFGAGSRLTVL.

The chain carries TRBV5-1 and TRBJ2-5, with a weak D call TRBD1 (6 bases). The V gene lost 0 bases and the J gene lost 4 bases, with 10 bases spanning the gap. Germline lookup yields CDR1 SGHRS and CDR2 YFSETQ. The length of the CDR3 is 14 residues. The CDR3 reads CASSLDRAGETQYF. CDR3 nucleotides: TGCGCCAGCAGCTTGGACAGGGCTGGAGAGACCCAGTACTTC.

The chain joins TRBV5-6 to TRBJ2-7; 9 bases match TRBD2. CDR1 and CDR2 from the germline V gene are SGHDT and YYEEEE. J gave up 1 base and V 3 bases, and 5 bases lay outside the gene matches. CDR3 length: 15 amino acids. The chain's CDR3 is CASSSAGGLSYEQYF. The DNA of the CDR3 is TGTGCCAGCAGCTCAGCGGGAGGTTTGTCCTACGAGCAGTACTTC.

This clone was picked up a small number of times. The CDR3 loop reads CASSLIVLGDFTGELFF. The CDR3 coding sequence is TGCGCCAGCAGCCTGATCGTTCTCGGCGATTTCACCGGGGAGCTGTTTTTT. V usage is TRBV5-1 and J usage is TRBJ2-2; D remains ambiguous. CDR1 and CDR2 from the germline V gene are SGHRS and YFSETQ. There are 17 residues in the CDR3. V was cut by 4 bases and J by 4 bases, with 20 bases left in between. Supplemented by reference TRBV5-1 and TRBJ2-2, the full variable domain reads KAGVTQTPRYLIKTRGQQVTLSCSPISGHRSVSWYQQTPGQGLQFLFEYFSETQRNKGNFPGRFSGRQFSNSRSEMNVSTLELGDSALYLCASSLIVLGDFTGELFFGEGSRLTVL.

The genes are TRBV6-7 and TRBJ1-5; D is unclear. TRBV6-7 is sorted into the ORF group, with uncertain function. The CDR3 length is 10 residues. Trimming cost V 8 bases and J 2 bases, with 1 base left between them. The CDR3 region has the DNA TGTGCCAGCGGCAATCAGCCCCAGCATTTT. Translating it yields CASGNQPQHF.

This clone was counted only a few times. The V and J genes are TRBV5-4 and TRBJ2-5, with no clear D. The CDR3 covers 14 residues. V gave up 4 bases and J gave up 2 bases, with 12 bases separating them. CDR1 is SGHNT, CDR2 YYREEE, per germline (reference sequence). The CDR3 bases are TGTGCCAGCAGCCCGTCTAGAGAGCAAGAGACCCAGTACTTC. Translation: CASSPSREQETQYF.

The rearrangement links TRBV5-6 to TRBJ2-7; D gene ambiguous. CDR3 length equals 12 residues. The germline V and J ends were trimmed by 4 bases and 2 bases, with 7 bases remaining between them. Germline CDR1 and CDR2: SGHDT and YYEEEE. This CDR3 reads CASSGFPYEQYF. Written as DNA, the CDR3 is TGTGCCAGCAGCGGATTCCCCTACGAGCAGTACTTC.

This chain connects TRBV10-3 to TRBJ2-7; TRBD1 matches at 10 bases. From germline, CDR1 is ENHRY and CDR2 SYGVKD. There are 16 residues in the CDR3. Trimming took 6 bases from V and 3 from J; bases not matched to a gene: 11. The CDR3 DNA is TGTGCCATCAGCCAAGGTACGGGACAGGGGTTCTACGAGCAGTACTTC. It translates to CAISQGTGQGFYEQYF.

A few counts support this clone. This chain uses TRBV5-4 with TRBJ2-7; D is perhaps TRBD2 (5 bases). Germline lookup yields CDR1 SGHNT and CDR2 YYREEE (reference sequence). The CDR3 has 13 residues. Trimming pared 2 bases from V and 5 bases from J, leaving 11 bases between. CDR3 nucleotides: TGTGCCAGCAGCTTAGGCCTAGCCCACGAGCAGTACTTC. Translated: CASSLGLAHEQYF.

This chain uses TRBV18 with TRBJ2-7; 11 bases align to TRBD1. Germline trimming cut 0 bases from V and 3 bases from J; bases unmatched to any gene: 7. Germline-derived CDR1 and CDR2 are KGHSH and LQKENI. This CDR3 comprises 17 residues. CDR3 in DNA: TGTGCCAGCTCACCACCGGTAGGACAGGGGGCCAACTACGAGCAGTACTTC. Translation gives CASSPPVGQGANYEQYF.

This rearrangement joins TRBV6-5 to TRBJ1-2, with 7 bases lining up with TRBD1. Germline V gene sequence: CDR1 MNHEY, CDR2 SVGAGI. This CDR3 is 14 amino acids long. The V gene end was trimmed by 5 bases and the J gene end by 8 bases; junction bases not matched to a gene: 11. CDR3 amino acids: CASSKRGGSGGYTF. The CDR3 nucleotides read TGTGCCAGCAGTAAGCGAGGGGGCTCCGGGGGCTACACCTTC.

This clone turned up a few times. The chain combines TRBV4-3 with TRBJ2-1; 9 bases line up with TRBD2. Germline loops: CDR1 LGHNA, CDR2 YSLEER. Losses at the gene ends were 4 bases for V and 5 bases for J; bases not matched to a gene: 9. CDR3 length: 16 amino acids. The CDR3 sequence: CASSPPGTSSHNEQFF. The CDR3 coding sequence is TGCGCCAGCAGCCCCCCCGGGACTAGCAGCCACAATGAGCAGTTCTTC.